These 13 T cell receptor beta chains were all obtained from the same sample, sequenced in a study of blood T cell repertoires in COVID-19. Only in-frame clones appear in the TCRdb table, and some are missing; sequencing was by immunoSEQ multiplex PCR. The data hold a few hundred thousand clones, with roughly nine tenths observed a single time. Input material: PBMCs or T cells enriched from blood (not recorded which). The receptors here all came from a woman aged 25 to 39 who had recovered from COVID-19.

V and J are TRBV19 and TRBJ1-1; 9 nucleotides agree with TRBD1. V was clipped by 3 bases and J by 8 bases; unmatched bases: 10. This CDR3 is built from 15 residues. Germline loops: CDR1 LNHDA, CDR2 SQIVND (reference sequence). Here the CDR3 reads CASSIWGQGVPEAFF. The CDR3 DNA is TGTGCCAGTAGTATTTGGGGACAGGGCGTTCCAGAAGCTTTCTTT.

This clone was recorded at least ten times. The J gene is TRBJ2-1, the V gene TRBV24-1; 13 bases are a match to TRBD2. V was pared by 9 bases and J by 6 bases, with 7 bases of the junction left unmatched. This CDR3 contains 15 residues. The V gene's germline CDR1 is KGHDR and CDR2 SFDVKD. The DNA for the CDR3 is TGTGCCACCGAAGCAGGACTAGCGGGAGCCAATGAGCAGTTCTTC. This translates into CATEAGLAGANEQFF.

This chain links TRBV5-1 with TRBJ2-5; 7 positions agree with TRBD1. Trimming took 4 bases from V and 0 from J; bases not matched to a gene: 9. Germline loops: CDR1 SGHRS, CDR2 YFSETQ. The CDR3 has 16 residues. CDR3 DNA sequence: TGCGCCAGCAGCGGTTCCGGGACAGTGTACCAAGAGACCCAGTACTTC. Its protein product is CASSGSGTVYQETQYF. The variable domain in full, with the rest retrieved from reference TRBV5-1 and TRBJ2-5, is KAGVTQTPRYLIKTRGQQVTLSCSPISGHRSVSWYQQTPGQGLQFLFEYFSETQRNKGNFPGRFSGRQFSNSRSEMNVSTLELGDSALYLCASSGSGTVYQETQYFGPGTRLLVL.

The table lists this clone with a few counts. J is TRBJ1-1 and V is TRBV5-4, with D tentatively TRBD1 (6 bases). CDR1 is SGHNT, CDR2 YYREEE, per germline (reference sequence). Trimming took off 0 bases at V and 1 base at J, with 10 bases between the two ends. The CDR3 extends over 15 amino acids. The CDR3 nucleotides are TGTGCCAGCAGCTTGGAGCAGGGGACGAACACTGAAGCTTTCTTT. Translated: CASSLEQGTNTEAFF.

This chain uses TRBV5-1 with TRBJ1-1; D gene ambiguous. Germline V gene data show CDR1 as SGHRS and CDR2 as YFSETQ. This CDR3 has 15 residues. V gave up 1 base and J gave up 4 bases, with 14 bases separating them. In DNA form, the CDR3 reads TGCGCCAGCAGCTTGTCGCGTTCCGTGCTCACTGAAGCTTTCTTT. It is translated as CASSLSRSVLTEAFF.

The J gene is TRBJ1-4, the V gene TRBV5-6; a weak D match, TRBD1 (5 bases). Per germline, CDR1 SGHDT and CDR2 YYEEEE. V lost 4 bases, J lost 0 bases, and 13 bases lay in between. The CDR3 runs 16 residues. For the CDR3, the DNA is TGTGCCAGCAGCCAGCGTGGGGCCGCAACTAATGAAAAACTGTTTTTT. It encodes CASSQRGAATNEKLFF.

The CDR3 sequence is CASSLGSGGELFF. Here the CDR3 DNA reads TGTGCCAGCAGTTTAGGTTCCGGCGGGGAGCTGTTTTTT. This sequence joins TRBV27 and TRBJ2-2, with unresolved D. Trimming took off 2 bases at V and 7 bases at J, with 8 bases between the two ends. Looked up from germline, CDR1 is MNHEY and CDR2 is SMNVEV (reference sequence). The CDR3 runs to 13 residues.

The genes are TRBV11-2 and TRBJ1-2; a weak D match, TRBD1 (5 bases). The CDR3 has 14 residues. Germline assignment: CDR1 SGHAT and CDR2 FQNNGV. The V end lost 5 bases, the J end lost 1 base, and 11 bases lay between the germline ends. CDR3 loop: CASSLSRVNYGYTF. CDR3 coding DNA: TGTGCCAGCAGCCTTTCCAGGGTTAACTATGGCTACACCTTC. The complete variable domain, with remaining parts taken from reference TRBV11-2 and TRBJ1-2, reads EAGVAQSPRYKIIEKRQSVAFWCNPISGHATLYWYQQILGQGPKLLIQFQNNGVVDDSQLPKDRFSAERLKGVDSTLKIQPAKLEDSAVYLCASSLSRVNYGYTFGSGTRLTVV.

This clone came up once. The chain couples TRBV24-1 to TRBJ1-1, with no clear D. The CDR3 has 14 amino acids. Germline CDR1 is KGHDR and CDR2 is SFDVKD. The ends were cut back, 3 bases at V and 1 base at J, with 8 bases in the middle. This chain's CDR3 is CATSDGLTNTEAFF. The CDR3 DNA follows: TGTGCCACCAGTGATGGACTCACGAACACTGAAGCTTTCTTT.

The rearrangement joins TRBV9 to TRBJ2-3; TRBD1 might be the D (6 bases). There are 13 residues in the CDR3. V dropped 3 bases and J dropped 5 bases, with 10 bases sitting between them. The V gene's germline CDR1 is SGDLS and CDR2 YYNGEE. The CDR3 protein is CASSAGQIDTQYF. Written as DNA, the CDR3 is TGTGCCAGCAGCGCAGGACAGATAGATACGCAGTATTTT. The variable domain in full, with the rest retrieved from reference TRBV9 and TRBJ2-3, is DSGVTQTPKHLITATGQRVTLRCSPRSGDLSVYWYQQSLDQGLQFLIQYYNGEERAKGNILERFSAQQFPDLHSELNLSSLELGDSALYFCASSAGQIDTQYFGPGTRLTVL.

DNA of the CDR3: TGTGCCAGCAGCCCCTATGACAGGGGACAAGAGACCCAGTACTTC. Encoded protein: CASSPYDRGQETQYF. The rearrangement links TRBV28 to TRBJ2-5; 8 bases match TRBD1. CDR1 MDHEN and CDR2 SYDVKM come from the germline V gene. V shed 6 bases and J 2 bases; nucleotides not matched to a gene: 8. The CDR3 length is 15 residues.

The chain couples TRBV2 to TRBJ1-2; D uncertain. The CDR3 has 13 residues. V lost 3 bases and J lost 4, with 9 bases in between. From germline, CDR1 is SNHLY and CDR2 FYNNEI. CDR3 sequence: CASSDRESYGYTF. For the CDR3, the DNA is TGTGCCAGCAGTGACCGGGAGAGCTATGGCTACACCTTC.

The CDR3 region is CASSQDLTRFGNTIYF. The CDR3 DNA reads as TGTGCCAGCAGCCAAGATCTGACCAGGTTTGGAAACACCATATATTTT. The V call is TRBV4-2, the J call TRBJ1-3; D is unclear. Germline values: CDR1 LGHNA, CDR2 YNFKEQ. This CDR3 spans 16 amino acids. V was shortened by 0 bases and J by 3 bases, with 12 bases between the two germline ends.